Listed below are T cell receptor beta chains from one sample, sequenced in a study of cytomegalovirus exposure and HLA in healthy donors. Only in-frame clones appear in the TCRdb table, and some are missing; sequencing was by immunoSEQ multiplex PCR. Counted here are about 190,000 clones, roughly 90% occurring once; the ten biggest clones make up around 1%. The specimen was PBMCs. These receptors were obtained from a boy between 2 and 10 years old in good health and CMV-seronegative. The CDR3 runs from the conserved cysteine through the conserved F or W.

>TRBJ2-6|TRBV6-1
CASSRDRFGANVLTF
>TRBJ1-2|TRBV5-1
CASGEGAYGYTF
>TRBJ1-2|TRBV25-1
CASSESVGANYGYTF
>TRBJ2-7|TRBV28
CASRPGPGPSYEQYF
>.|TRBV5-4
CASSLGRSYEQYF
>TRBJ1-2|TRBV5-6
CASSLREYGYTF
>TRBJ2-7|TRBV5-1
CASSSRTGALLTNEQYF
>TRBJ2-7|TRBV10-2
CASRGDSRSGYF
>TRBJ1-6|TRBV4-1
CASSQGQEDSPLHF
>TRBJ1-1|TRBV6-6
CASRGGDTEAFF
>TRBJ2-3|TRBV11-1
CASRGALDTQYF
>TRBJ2-1|TRBV9
CASSVALAGEFGYNEGQFF
>TRBJ2-3|TRBV7-9
CSSSHRLAGIEDTQYF
>TRBJ2-7|TRBV27
CASRTATYEQYF
>TRBJ2-7|TRBV28
CASTPGSAGEQYF